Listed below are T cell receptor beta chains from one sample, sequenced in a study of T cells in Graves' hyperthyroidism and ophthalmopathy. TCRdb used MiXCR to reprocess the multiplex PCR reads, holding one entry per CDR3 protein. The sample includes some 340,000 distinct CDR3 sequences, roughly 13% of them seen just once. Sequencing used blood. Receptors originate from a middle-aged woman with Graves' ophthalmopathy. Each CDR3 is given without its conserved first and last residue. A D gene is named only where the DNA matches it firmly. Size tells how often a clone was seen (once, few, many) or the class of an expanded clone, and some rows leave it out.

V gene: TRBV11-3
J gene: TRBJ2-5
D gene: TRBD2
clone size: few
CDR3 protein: ASSFEGTSGGAETQY

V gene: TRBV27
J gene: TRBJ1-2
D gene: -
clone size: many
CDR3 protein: ASSLSLGAYGYT

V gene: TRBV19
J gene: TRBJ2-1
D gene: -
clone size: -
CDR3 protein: ASSIGGKISYNEQF

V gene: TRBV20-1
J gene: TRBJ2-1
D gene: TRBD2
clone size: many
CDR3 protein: SAYEAGVVYNEQF

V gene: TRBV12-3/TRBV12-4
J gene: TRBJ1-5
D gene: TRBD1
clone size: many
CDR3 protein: ASSKTGSRQPQH

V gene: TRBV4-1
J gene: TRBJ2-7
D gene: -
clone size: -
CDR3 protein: ASSQGRQSYEQY

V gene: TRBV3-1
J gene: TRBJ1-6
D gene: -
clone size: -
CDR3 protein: ASSISPGYNSPLH

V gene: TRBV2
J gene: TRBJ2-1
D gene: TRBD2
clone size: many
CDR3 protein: ASSERGYNEQF

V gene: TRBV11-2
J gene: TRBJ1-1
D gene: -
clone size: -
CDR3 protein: ASSSSAVGTEAF

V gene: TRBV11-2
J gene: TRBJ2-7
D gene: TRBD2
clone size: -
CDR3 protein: ASSLSRFGGGEQY

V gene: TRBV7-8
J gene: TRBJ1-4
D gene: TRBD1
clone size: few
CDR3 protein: ASSPFPGTVNEKFRELF

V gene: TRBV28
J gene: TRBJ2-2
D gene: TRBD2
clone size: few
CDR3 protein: ASSPWGGRTNTGELF

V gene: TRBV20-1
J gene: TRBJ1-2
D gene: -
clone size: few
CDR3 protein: SATGMGQTYGYT

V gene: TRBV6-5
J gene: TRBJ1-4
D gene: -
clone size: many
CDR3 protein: ASSYRRDFGGEKLF

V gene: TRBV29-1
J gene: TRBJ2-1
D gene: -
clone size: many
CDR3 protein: SATGADSSYNEQF

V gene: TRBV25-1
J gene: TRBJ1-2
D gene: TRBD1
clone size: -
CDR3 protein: ASSEWHGTGGGYT

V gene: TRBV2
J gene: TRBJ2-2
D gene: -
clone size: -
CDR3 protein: ASTPEGTGELF

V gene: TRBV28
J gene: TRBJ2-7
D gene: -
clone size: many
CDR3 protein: ASSWTAFSGYEQY

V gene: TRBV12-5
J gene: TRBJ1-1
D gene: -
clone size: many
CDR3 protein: ASGLEIGTQNTEAF

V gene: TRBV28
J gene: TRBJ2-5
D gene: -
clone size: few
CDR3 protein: ASSLRRPAETQY

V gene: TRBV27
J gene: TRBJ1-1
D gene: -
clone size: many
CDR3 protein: ASSPRGQGITEAF

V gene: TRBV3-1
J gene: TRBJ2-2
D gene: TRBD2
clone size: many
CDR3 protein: ASSQGLAGNTGELF

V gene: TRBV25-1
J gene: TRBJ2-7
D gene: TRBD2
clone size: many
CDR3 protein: ASSVVAGGPYEQY

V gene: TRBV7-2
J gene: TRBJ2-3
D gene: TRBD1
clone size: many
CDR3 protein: ASSLMDRGNTQY

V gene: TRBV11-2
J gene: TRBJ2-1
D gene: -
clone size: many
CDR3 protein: ASSSGGRLYNEQF

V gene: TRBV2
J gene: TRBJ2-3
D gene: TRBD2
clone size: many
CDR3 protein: ASSSPGGGADTQY

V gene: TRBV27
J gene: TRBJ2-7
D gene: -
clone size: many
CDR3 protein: ASTQNGAYEQY

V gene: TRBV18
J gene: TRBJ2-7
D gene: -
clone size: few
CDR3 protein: ASSPLERSSYEQY

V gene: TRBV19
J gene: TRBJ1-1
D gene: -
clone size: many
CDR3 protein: ASSTTTGGGEAF

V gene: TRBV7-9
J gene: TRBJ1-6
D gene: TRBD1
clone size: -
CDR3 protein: ASSLGQGGPPLH

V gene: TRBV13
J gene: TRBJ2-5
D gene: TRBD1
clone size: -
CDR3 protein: ASSLGQGYQETQY

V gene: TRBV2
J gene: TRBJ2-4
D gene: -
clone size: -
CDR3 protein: ASSGETRGNIQH

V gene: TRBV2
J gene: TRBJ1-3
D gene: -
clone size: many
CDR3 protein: ASSPLAGSGGNTIY

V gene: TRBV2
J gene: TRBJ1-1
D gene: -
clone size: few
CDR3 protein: ASTATAMNTEAF

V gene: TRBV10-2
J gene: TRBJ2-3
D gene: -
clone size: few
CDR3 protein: ASSDTLGGHTDTQY

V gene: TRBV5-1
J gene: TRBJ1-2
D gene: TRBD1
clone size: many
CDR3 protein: ASSLGQGTHGYT

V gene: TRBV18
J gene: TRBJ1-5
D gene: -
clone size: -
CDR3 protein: ASSSGEGTLYSNQPQH

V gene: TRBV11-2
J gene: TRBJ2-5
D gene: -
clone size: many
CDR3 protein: ASSLNPRTEGQY

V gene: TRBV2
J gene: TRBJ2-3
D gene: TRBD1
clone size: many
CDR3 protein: ASSRLTGAATDTQY

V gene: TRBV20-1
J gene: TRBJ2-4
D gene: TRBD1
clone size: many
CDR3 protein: SASGTGPKNIQY

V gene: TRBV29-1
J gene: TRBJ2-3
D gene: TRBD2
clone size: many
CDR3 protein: SVVKGSSGTDTQY

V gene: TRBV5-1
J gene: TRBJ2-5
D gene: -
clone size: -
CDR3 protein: ASSVPDLQETQY

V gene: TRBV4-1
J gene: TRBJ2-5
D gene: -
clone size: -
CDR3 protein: ASSQGWLDPQETQY

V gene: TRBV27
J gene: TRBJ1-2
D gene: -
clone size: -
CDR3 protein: ASRSGVTVYGYT

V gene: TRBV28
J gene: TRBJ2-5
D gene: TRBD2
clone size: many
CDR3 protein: ASSLWASGQETQY

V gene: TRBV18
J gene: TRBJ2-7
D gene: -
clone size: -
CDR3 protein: ASSPPGTSYEQY

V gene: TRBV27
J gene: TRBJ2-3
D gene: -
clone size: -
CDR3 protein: ASSPRDKISTDTQY

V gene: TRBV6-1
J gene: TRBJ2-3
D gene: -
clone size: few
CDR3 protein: ASSGRALPTTDTQY

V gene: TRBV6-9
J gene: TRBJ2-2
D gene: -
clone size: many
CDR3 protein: ARNFYTTAGELF

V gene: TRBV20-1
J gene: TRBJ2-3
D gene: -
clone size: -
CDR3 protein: SARGSKGVRTDTQY